This T cell receptor (beta chain) came from a study of T cell responses to AZD1222 COVID-19 vaccine. General study points: Only a handful of people who got AZD1222 tested seropositive at baseline.

Comment on this clone: Its antigen is unidentified.

Germline trimming cut 6 bases from V and 1 base from J; bases unmatched to any gene: 6. Germline assignment: CDR1 MNHEY and CDR2 SVGAGI. The length of the CDR3 is 15 residues. Measured with immunoSEQ multiplex PCR; TCRdb has only the in-frame clones, and not every one. Seen here are thousands of clones, 88% observed once, and the top ten hold about 7%. The rearrangement links TRBV6-5 to TRBJ1-1, with 9 bases lining up with TRBD1. The specimen comprised peripheral blood, sampled 28 days after the second AZD1222 dose. This sequence was found in an adult who received the AZD1222 COVID-19 vaccine. The CDR3 DNA follows: TGTGCCAGCAGGACAGGGGGATTCGGGAACACTGAAGCTTTCTTT. Protein: CASRTGGFGNTEAFF.